These T cell receptor beta chains were read from a single sample in a study of glioma-infiltrating T cells after dendritic cell vaccination. Produced via immunoSEQ multiplex PCR; TCRdb's table is partial and in-frame only. The table has about 73,000 clones, roughly 87% seen once. The sequencing here drew on blood, taken before dendritic cell vaccination. The origin of the receptors is a human donor with glioblastoma. CDR3s include the opening cysteine and the closing phenylalanine or tryptophan. Each record gives: J gene, clone size, D gene, V gene, CDR3 protein, CDR3 DNA. D genes are given only for firm matches. Size is stated for part of the rows, as once, few or many counts, or as a class when the clone is expanded.

>TRBJ1-5|.|.|TRBV7-9
CASSLDGVGQPQHF
TGTGCCAGCAGCTTAGACGGGGTCGGTCAGCCCCAGCATTTT
>TRBJ2-3|.|TRBD1|TRBV5-1
CASSLVRDRVSTDTQYF
TGCGCCAGCAGCTTGGTCCGGGACAGGGTATCAACAGATACGCAGTATTTT
>TRBJ2-1|.|TRBD2|TRBV2
CASTQTSGRPNEQFF
TGTGCCAGCACCCAAACCAGCGGGAGGCCCAATGAGCAGTTCTTC
>TRBJ2-1|.|TRBD2|TRBV7-9
CASSIAGPKGNEQFF
TGTGCCAGCAGTATAGCGGGACCAAAGGGAAATGAGCAGTTCTTC
>TRBJ2-3|.|.|TRBV9
CASSAQGWGTDTQYF
TGTGCCAGCAGCGCCCAGGGGTGGGGCACAGATACGCAGTATTTT
>TRBJ1-2|.|.|TRBV28
CASSLVQGYGYTF
TGTGCCAGCAGTTTAGTACAGGGATATGGCTACACCTTC
>TRBJ2-7|.|TRBD1|TRBV5-6
CASSPGQGAFNEQYF
TGTGCCAGCAGCCCGGGACAGGGGGCATTTAATGAGCAGTACTTC
>TRBJ2-7|.|.|TRBV5-1
CASSLAGNRKIEQYF
TGCGCCAGCAGCTTGGCAGGTAACAGGAAAATAGAGCAGTACTTC
>TRBJ2-1|.|.|TRBV5-1
CASSLAGGGSAYNEQFF
TGCGCCAGCAGCTTGGCCGGCGGCGGATCTGCCTACAATGAGCAGTTCTTC
>TRBJ2-7|.|.|TRBV6-1
CASRVNYEQYF
TGTGCCAGCCGCGTCAACTACGAGCAGTACTTC
>TRBJ1-4|once|.|TRBV29-1
CSVALQPNEKLFF
TGCAGCGTTGCTTTACAGCCAAATGAAAAACTGTTTTTT
>TRBJ1-1|.|.|TRBV7-9
CASSPLLGTGDTEAFF
TGTGCCAGCAGCCCCCTACTAGGGACGGGAGACACTGAAGCTTTCTTT
>TRBJ1-2|.|TRBD1|TRBV6-4
CASSAGQGAHGYTF
TGTGCCAGCAGTGCGGGACAGGGGGCTCATGGCTACACCTTC
>TRBJ2-1|.|TRBD1|TRBV19
CASLSGTGPYNEQFF
TGTGCCAGTCTATCCGGGACAGGGCCCTACAATGAGCAGTTCTTC
>TRBJ2-1|.|.|TRBV29-1
CSVEGWGGNPYNEQFF
TGCAGCGTTGAAGGTTGGGGCGGGAATCCCTACAATGAGCAGTTCTTC
>TRBJ2-2|.|.|TRBV5-8
CASSSTFTGELFF
TGTGCCAGCAGTTCGACATTTACCGGGGAGCTGTTTTTT
>TRBJ1-2|.|TRBD1|TRBV16
CASSRERQGFYGYTF
TGTGCCAGCAGCCGAGAAAGACAGGGGTTCTATGGCTACACCTTC
>TRBJ2-3|.|.|TRBV5-1
CASTTGDTDTQYF
TGCGCCAGCACAACCGGGGACACAGATACGCAGTATTTT
>TRBJ2-7|few|TRBD1|TRBV4-1
CASSQDEGQGSKKQYF
TGCGCCAGCAGCCAAGATGAGGGACAGGGATCAAAGAAGCAGTACTTC
>TRBJ1-2|.|.|TRBV28
CASSGGTNYGYTF
TGTGCCAGCAGTGGGGGGACGAACTATGGCTACACCTTC
>TRBJ1-5|.|.|TRBV30
CAGGWGLGQPQHF
TGTGCCGGGGGGTGGGGCTTGGGACAGCCCCAGCATTTT
>TRBJ2-7|.|TRBD1|TRBV9
CASSEGGQGAYEQYF
TGTGCCAGCAGCGAGGGGGGACAGGGGGCCTACGAGCAGTACTTC
>TRBJ1-2|.|.|TRBV6-5
CASTPMGRNGYGYTF
TGTGCCAGCACCCCTATGGGGCGCAACGGGTATGGCTACACCTTC
>TRBJ1-1|.|.|TRBV5-6
CASSLGGNTEAFF
TGTGCCAGCAGCTTAGGGGGGAACACTGAAGCTTTCTTT
>TRBJ2-7|.|TRBD2|TRBV7-2
CASSLEGGVLYEQYF
TGTGCCAGCAGCTTAGAGGGAGGGGTTCTCTACGAGCAGTACTTC
>TRBJ2-1|.|TRBD2|TRBV5-1
CASTLAGGGHEQFF
TGCGCCAGCACACTAGCGGGAGGGGGGCATGAGCAGTTCTTC
>TRBJ2-3|.|TRBD1|TRBV2
CASRRETGGAGTDTQYF
TGTGCCAGCAGGAGAGAGACAGGGGGCGCAGGCACAGATACGCAGTATTTT
>TRBJ2-4|.|.|TRBV9
CASSGTLKNIQYF
TGTGCCAGCAGCGGCACTTTAAAAAACATTCAGTACTTC
>TRBJ1-1|.|.|TRBV7-6
CASRKTVGLATEAFF
TGTGCCAGCAGAAAGACCGTGGGGCTGGCTACTGAAGCTTTCTTT
>TRBJ1-2|few|TRBD1|TRBV6-1
CASSDPRGQGKRGYTF
TGTGCCAGCAGTGACCCCCGGGGACAGGGAAAGAGGGGCTACACCTTC
>TRBJ2-7|.|TRBD1|TRBV5-1
CASRYSDRGQGSYEQYF
TGCGCCAGCAGATATAGCGACAGGGGGCAGGGCTCCTACGAGCAGTACTTC
>TRBJ2-5|.|TRBD2|TRBV2
CASSEGLAGLGETQYF
TGTGCCAGCAGTGAAGGGCTAGCGGGGCTGGGAGAGACCCAGTACTTC
>TRBJ2-7|.|TRBD1|TRBV11-3
CASSGQVGEEQYF
TGTGCCAGCAGCGGACAGGTCGGGGAAGAGCAGTACTTC
>TRBJ2-7|.|TRBD2|TRBV11-2
CASSLTSGGAYEQYF
TGTGCCAGCAGCCTAACTAGCGGGGGTGCCTACGAGCAGTACTTC
>TRBJ2-5|few|.|TRBV5-1
CASSSTGRETQYF
TGCGCCAGCAGCTCGACAGGGAGGGAGACCCAGTACTTC
>TRBJ2-1|.|TRBD1|TRBV7-9
CASSLEDRGSNNEQFF
TGTGCCAGCAGCTTAGAAGACAGGGGATCCAACAATGAGCAGTTCTTC
>TRBJ1-1|.|.|TRBV5-1
CASSPGVRNTEAFF
TGCGCCAGCAGTCCCGGGGTGAGGAACACTGAAGCTTTCTTT
>TRBJ1-3|.|.|TRBV5-4
CASSPQGLGNTIYF
TGTGCCAGCAGCCCCCAGGGGCTTGGAAACACCATATATTTT
>TRBJ2-5|.|TRBD2|TRBV5-1
CASSLAGTSGGQETQYF
TGCGCCAGCAGCTTGGCGGGGACTAGCGGGGGCCAAGAGACCCAGTACTTC
>TRBJ1-1|few|.|TRBV19
CASSIFAEAFF
TGTGCCAGTAGTATTTTCGCTGAAGCTTTCTTT
>TRBJ2-2|.|.|TRBV30
CAWSPGNWELFF
TGTGCCTGGAGCCCCGGGAACTGGGAGCTGTTTTTT
>TRBJ2-5|.|TRBD2|TRBV7-9
CASIGGSGGAGETQYF
TGTGCCAGCATCGGTGGTAGCGGGGGGGCCGGGGAGACCCAGTACTTC
>TRBJ1-4|.|.|TRBV2
CASSRGGTNEKLFF
TGTGCCAGCAGCCGGGGGGGAACTAATGAAAAACTGTTTTTT
>TRBJ2-1|.|TRBD2|TRBV19
CASSIAGGRNEQFF
TGTGCCAGTAGTATAGCGGGGGGGCGGAATGAGCAGTTCTTC
>TRBJ2-7|.|TRBD2|TRBV19
CASSRTSGRSYEQYF
TGTGCCAGTAGTAGGACTAGCGGGCGCTCCTACGAGCAGTACTTC
>TRBJ1-2|.|TRBD1|TRBV30
CAWSPGQGVNNYGYTF
TGTGCCTGGAGTCCGGGACAGGGGGTTAATAACTATGGCTACACCTTC
>TRBJ1-2|.|.|TRBV7-9
CASSPQRDYGYTF
TGTGCCAGCAGCCCGCAGAGGGACTATGGCTACACCTTC
>TRBJ2-2|.|.|TRBV18
CASSPGLTNTGELFF
TGTGCCAGCTCACCAGGGCTGACGAACACCGGGGAGCTGTTTTTT
>TRBJ1-1|few|.|TRBV6-5
CASSIRANTEAFF
TGTGCCAGCAGTATCAGGGCGAACACTGAAGCTTTCTTT
>TRBJ2-2|once|TRBD2|TRBV7-7
CASSPGASGASGELFF
TGTGCCAGCAGCCCCGGCGCTAGCGGGGCGTCCGGGGAGCTGTTTTTT
>TRBJ2-4|.|.|TRBV18
CASSPSLQGNIQYF
TGTGCCAGCTCACCAAGTTTACAGGGAAACATTCAGTACTTC
>TRBJ2-1|.|TRBD2|TRBV5-1
CASSLRSSGGSFGKYNEQFF
TGCGCCAGCAGCTTGAGGTCTAGCGGGGGATCCTTTGGGAAATACAATGAGCAGTTCTTC